This T cell receptor beta chain was documented in a study of blood T cell repertoires in COVID-19. CDR3 size: 14 residues. Trimming stripped 0 bases from V and 4 bases from J, with 6 bases between. Per the germline V gene, CDR1 is LGHNA and CDR2 is YSLEER. Profiling relied on immunoSEQ multiplex PCR, and the TCRdb table lists in-frame clones only, not all of them. The sample has under 70,000 clones; more than 75% are singletons. The origin of this receptor is a woman younger than 35 with acute or convalescent COVID-19. The sequencing sample was made of peripheral blood. The chain uses TRBV4-3 and TRBJ2-2, with no clear D. The CDR3 is CASSQDSGTGELFF. The CDR3 DNA reads TGCGCCAGCAGCCAAGATTCCGGCACCGGGGAGCTGTTTTTT.